Reported below is one T cell receptor (beta chain). Its antigen is still unknown. No base qualities exist here, and no much larger clone lies one base off it. To sequence the TCRbeta CDR3 region, genomic DNA was isolated from the sorted cells. The immunoSEQ Assay was used to sequence the TCRbeta CDR3 regions. TCRdb holds this immuneACCESS table with in-frame rearrangements only. Some clones are missing; in checked studies, unresolved V genes explain under half, and the rest has no known cause. The sample table records 72,000 or so clones; more than 65% of these occur just once. Of the sample, 5% falls within the top ten clones. The germline V gene provides CDR1 SGHAT and CDR2 FQNNGV. Unmatched junction bases come to 11, with V trimmed by 5 bases and J by 6 bases. The CDR3 runs 17 amino acids, cysteine and phenylalanine included. Only CDR3 DNA is held: 51 bases, read in frame from base 1. This entry is derived from a study of OX40 agonist ivuxolimab in advanced cancers. For the study in its entirety: The costimulatory receptor OX40 (CD134) was targeted by ivuxolimab, a fully human IgG2 agonistic monoclonal antibody. The monotherapy dose-escalation portion (N = 52 patients) of the phase I ivuxolimab trial is reported in the paper. Of the approximately 54 dose-escalation patients, hepatocellular carcinoma was present in around 20, melanoma in around 15, renal cell carcinoma in 9 and head and neck cancer in 9. Intravenous ivuxolimab was administered to patients every 2 weeks at six dose levels: 0.01, 0.1, 0.3, 1.5, 3 and 10 mg/kg. In the dose-escalation cohort, around four fifths of patients were male, and the mean age was roughly 56 years with a range of roughly 20 to 79. Prior anti-PD-1, anti-PD-L1 or anti-CTLA-4 therapy was permitted, and checkpoint inhibitors had been received by roughly 40% of dose-escalation patients. Peripheral TCRbeta sequencing was intended to test whether TCR sequence diversity was altered and clonal T-cell expansion was caused by ivuxolimab. Partial responses occurred in three dose-escalation patients, of whom one had hepatocellular carcinoma and two had cutaneous melanoma.

The trial excluded patients who had a history of autoimmune disease or were on systemic immunosuppression. Peripheral blood for TCR sequencing was collected from all dose cohorts at baseline, on cycle 4 day 1, and on cycle 7 day 1. The samples were taken from a phase I, first-in-human, multicenter, open-label dose-escalation trial of ivuxolimab. Adults with locally advanced or metastatic head and neck squamous cell, hepatocellular, melanoma or renal cell carcinoma were enrolled in the trial. CD4+ and CD8+ T cells were sorted separately from peripheral blood before TCR sequencing. What the work shows at the level of the full study, not this receptor alone: Antigen specificity was not determined for the clonally expanded peripheral T cells. In partial responders in the 0.1-3.0 mg/kg groups, normalized peripheral clonal expansion was found to be among the lowest, especially among CD8+ T cells. On average, CD8+ T cells showed more expanded clones than CD4+ T cells after ivuxolimab. At doses of 0.1 to 3.0 mg/kg, clonal expansion of both CD4+ and CD8+ blood T cells was observed from baseline to week 6. Low levels of normalized T-cell clonal expansion were also seen in some patients who did not respond.

This material consisted of CD4+ or CD8+ T cells sorted from blood, taken in a trial of the OX40 agonist ivuxolimab. This sequence uses TRBV11-2 and TRBJ2-1, and 12 bases in between align with TRBD2. The receptor's source is an adult with an advanced solid tumor such as melanoma, head and neck, liver or kidney cancer. The CDR3 is CASSARLAGELGNEQFF. The DNA sequence is TGTGCCAGCAGCGCCCGACTAGCGGGAGAGTTGGGCAATGAGCAGTTCTTC.